Reported below is one T cell receptor beta chain. CDR3 length equals 19 residues. V was clipped by 3 bases and J by 0 bases, with 21 bases between them. TCRdb redid the calling of the 5' RACE reads with MiXCR, one entry per CDR3 protein. The sample records around 130,000 distinct CDR3 sequences, around 9% being singletons. This record comes from a study of CD8 T cells in ankylosing spondylitis. Sequencing was carried out using blood, either unsorted or a sorted T cell fraction (not recorded which). V gene TRBV12-3 or TRBV12-4 combines with J gene TRBJ1-3, with D perhaps matching TRBD1 (5 bases). The source is a male donor with ankylosing spondylitis or in good health (not recorded which). The CDR3 loop reads CASSFLVTTGVTSGNTIYF. CDR3 coding DNA: TGTGCCAGCAGTTTTCTCGTCACGACGGGGGTGACCTCTGGAAACACCATATATTTT.